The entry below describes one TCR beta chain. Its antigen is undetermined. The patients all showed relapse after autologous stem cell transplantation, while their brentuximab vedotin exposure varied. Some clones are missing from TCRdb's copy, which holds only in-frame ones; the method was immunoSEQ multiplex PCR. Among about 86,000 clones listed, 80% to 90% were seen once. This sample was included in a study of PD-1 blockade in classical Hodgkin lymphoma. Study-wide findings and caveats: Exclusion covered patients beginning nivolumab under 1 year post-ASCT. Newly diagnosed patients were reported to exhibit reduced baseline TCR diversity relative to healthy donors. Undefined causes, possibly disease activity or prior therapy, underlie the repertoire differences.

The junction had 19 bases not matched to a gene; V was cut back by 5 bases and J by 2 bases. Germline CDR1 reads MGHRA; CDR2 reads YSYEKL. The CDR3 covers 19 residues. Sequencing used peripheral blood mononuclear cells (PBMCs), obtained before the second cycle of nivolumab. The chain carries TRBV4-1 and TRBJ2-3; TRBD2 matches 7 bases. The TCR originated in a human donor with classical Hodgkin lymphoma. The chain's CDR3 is CASSVTQLARRPPTDTQYF. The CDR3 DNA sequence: TGCGCCAGCAGCGTCACCCAACTAGCGCGAAGACCCCCCACAGATACGCAGTATTTT.